One and the same sample provided the 7 T cell receptor beta chains below, sequenced in a study of shared clonotypes between healthy human individuals. Naive CD8 cells lacked CD45RO and underwent positive selection for CCR7, leaving out terminally differentiated effector memory CD45RA+ cells. Sequencing was performed with immunoSEQ multiplex PCR; in TCRdb, only in-frame clones are kept and a portion is missing. The sample lists about 2.2 million clones; around 93% were seen once. The specimen was naive CD8+ T cells from PBMCs. These receptors were collected from a man in his late teens or twenties in good health. Some clones in this sample may be carry-over from other donors' samples.

The CDR3 nucleotides are TGTGCCAGCAGTGAACCGGCGGGAGACTACACCGGGGAGCTGTTTTTT. Protein product: CASSEPAGDYTGELFF. The chain carries TRBV2 and TRBJ2-2; 7 nucleotides match TRBD2. V was clipped by 2 bases and J by 3 bases; unmatched bases: 6. The CDR3 runs 16 residues. From germline, CDR1 is SNHLY and CDR2 FYNNEI.

This chain joins TRBV19 and TRBJ1-2, with TRBD1 as a possible D gene (5 bases). V lost 3 bases and J 4 bases, leaving 15 bases between the germline ends. Germline V gene sequence: CDR1 LNHDA, CDR2 SQIVND (reference sequence). The CDR3 consists of 15 residues. CDR3 coding DNA: TGTGCCAGTAGTATTTGGGGCAGGACAATCTATGGCTACACCTTC. As protein: CASSIWGRTIYGYTF.

The rearrangement uses TRBV19 and TRBJ2-3, with D unclear. In germline, CDR1 is LNHDA, CDR2 SQIVND (reference sequence). Trimming left V 2 bases short and J 2 bases short, with 8 bases between. The CDR3 consists of 14 residues. The CDR3, as DNA: TGTGCCAGTAGTATAACGGAATCCACAGATACGCAGTATTTT. This gives the protein CASSITESTDTQYF.

V gene TRBV7-3 combines with J gene TRBJ2-7; D might be TRBD1 or TRBD2, each matching 5 bases. V was shortened by 2 bases and J by 5 bases, with 10 bases between the two germline ends. This CDR3 region has 13 residues. Per the germline V gene, CDR1 is SGHTA and CDR2 is FQGTGA. CDR3 nucleotide sequence: TGTGCCAGCAGCTTATCTTGGGGGAACGAGCAGTACTTC. This encodes CASSLSWGNEQYF.

This chain links TRBV28 with TRBJ1-5; unclear D gene. Germline assignment: CDR1 MDHEN and CDR2 SYDVKM. V was clipped by 8 bases and J by 11 bases, with 19 bases between them. The CDR3 runs 13 residues. The CDR3 region has the DNA TGTGCCAGCGTAGGTCCCCCGGGCGGGACCCAGCATTTT. It is translated as CASVGPPGGTQHF.

V and J are TRBV9 and TRBJ2-7; the match to TRBD1 covers 9 bases. Trimming cost V 3 bases and J 5 bases; bases outside gene matches: 9. There are 15 residues in the CDR3. CDR1 and CDR2 from the germline V gene are SGDLS and YYNGEE. The CDR3 nucleotides are TGTGCCAGCAGCGCCTCCCGGGACAGGGTTCACGAGCAGTACTTC. Protein product: CASSASRDRVHEQYF.

V and J are TRBV27 and TRBJ2-7; 9 bases align to TRBD1. Germline V lookup: CDR1 MNHEY, CDR2 SMNVEV (reference sequence). The CDR3 is made up of 14 amino acids. V lost 8 bases, J lost 5 bases, and 10 bases stayed unmatched. CDR3 nucleotides: TGTGCCAGCTCCCTCGGGACAGGGATCAACGAGCAGTACTTC. This encodes CASSLGTGINEQYF.